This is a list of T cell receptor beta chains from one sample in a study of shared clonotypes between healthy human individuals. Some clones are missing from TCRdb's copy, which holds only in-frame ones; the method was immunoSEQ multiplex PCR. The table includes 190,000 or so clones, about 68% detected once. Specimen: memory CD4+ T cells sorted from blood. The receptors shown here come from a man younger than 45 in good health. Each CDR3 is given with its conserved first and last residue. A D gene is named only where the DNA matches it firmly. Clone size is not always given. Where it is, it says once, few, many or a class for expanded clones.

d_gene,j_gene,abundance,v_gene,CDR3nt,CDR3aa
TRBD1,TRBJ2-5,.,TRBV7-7,TGTGCTAGCAGCCAACAGGGACAGCGACAGACCCAGTACTTC,CASSQQGQRQTQYF
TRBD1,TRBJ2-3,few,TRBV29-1,TGCAGCGCAGGGGGCCGGAGCACAGATACGCAGTATTTT,CSAGGRSTDTQYF
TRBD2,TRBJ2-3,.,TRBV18,TGTGCCAGCTCACCTATTGGACTAGGATTCGCAGATACGCAGTATTTT,CASSPIGLGFADTQYF
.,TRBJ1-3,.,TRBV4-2,TGTGCCAGCAGCCAAGTACACTCTGGAAACACCATATATTTT,CASSQVHSGNTIYF
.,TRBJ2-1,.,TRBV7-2,TGTGCCAGCAGCTTATCCAGGGACAATGAGCAGTTCTTC,CASSLSRDNEQFF
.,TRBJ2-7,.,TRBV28,TGTGCCAGCAGTTCGCACGGGACCCCTCGGAGCGAGCAGTACTTC,CASSSHGTPRSEQYF
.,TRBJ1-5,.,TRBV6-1,TGTGCCAGCAGTGAAGATGACGTAGAATACGGGCGAGGGGATCAGCCCCAGCATTTT,CASSEDDVEYGRGDQPQHF
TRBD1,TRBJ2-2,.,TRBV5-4,TGTGCCAGCAGCCCATCCCGGGACAGGCGTAACACCGGGGAGCTGTTTTTT,CASSPSRDRRNTGELFF
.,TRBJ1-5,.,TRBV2,TGTGCCAGCAGTGAGTCGGGACTTACTAAGCCCCAGCATTTT,CASSESGLTKPQHF
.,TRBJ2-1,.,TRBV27,TGTGCCAGCAGTTTGGAGTTCGGGGCTATAGACTACAATGAGCAGTTCTTC,CASSLEFGAIDYNEQFF
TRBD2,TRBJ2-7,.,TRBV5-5,TGTGCCAGCAGCGCTGCGGGAGGTCACGAGCAGTACTTC,CASSAAGGHEQYF
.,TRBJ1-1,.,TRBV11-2,TGTGCCAGCAGCTTAGTATCGGGGAACACTGAAGCTTTCTTT,CASSLVSGNTEAFF
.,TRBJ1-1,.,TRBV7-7,TGTGCTAGCAGCAGGGATTCGAACACTGAAGCTTTCTTT,CASSRDSNTEAFF
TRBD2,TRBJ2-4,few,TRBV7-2,TGTGCCAGCAGCACAGCCGGGACTAGCGGGGTACTAGCCAAAAACATTCAGTACTTC,CASSTAGTSGVLAKNIQYF
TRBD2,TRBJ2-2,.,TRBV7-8,TGTGCCAGCAGCTTAGTAGCGGGAGTTCTCGGGGAGCTGTTTTTT,CASSLVAGVLGELFF
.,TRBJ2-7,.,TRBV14,TGTGCCAGCAGCCCTCGACTCCCCATGCCGGGCTCCTACGAGCAGTACTTC,CASSPRLPMPGSYEQYF
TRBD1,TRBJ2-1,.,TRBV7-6,TGTGCCAGCAGCATTGGACAGGGGGCCAGCAATGAGCAGTTCTTC,CASSIGQGASNEQFF
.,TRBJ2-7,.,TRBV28,TGTGCCAGCAGTCTTCGGACAGAACAGTACTTC,CASSLRTEQYF
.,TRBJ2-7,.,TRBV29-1,TGCAGCGCCGGGACTGCGGTAGAGCGGGACGAGCAGTACTTC,CSAGTAVERDEQYF
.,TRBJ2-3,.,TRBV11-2,TGTGCCAGCAGCTTCCCGGGGCCAGATACGCAGTATTTT,CASSFPGPDTQYF
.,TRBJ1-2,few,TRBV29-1,TGCAGCGCCGGGACTCAAGACTATGGCTACACCTTC,CSAGTQDYGYTF
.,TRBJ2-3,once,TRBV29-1,.,CSVEKYFGDTQYF
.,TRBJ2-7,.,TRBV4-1,TGCGCCAGCAGCCTCAACAGGGCCTTGATCTACGAGCAGTACTTC,CASSLNRALIYEQYF
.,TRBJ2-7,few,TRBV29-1,TGCAGCGTTGGGGTAGGGGCAATCCGCTCCTACGAGCAGTACTTC,CSVGVGAIRSYEQYF
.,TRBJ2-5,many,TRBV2,TGTGCCAGCGGAGGAGGGACCCAGTACTTC,CASGGGTQYF
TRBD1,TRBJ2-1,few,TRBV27,TGTGCCAGCAGTTTATACCGAGACAGGGCGCATAATGAGCAGTTCTTC,CASSLYRDRAHNEQFF
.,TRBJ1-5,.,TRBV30,TGTGCCTGGAGCGACAGTATCAATCAGCCCCAGCATTTT,CAWSDSINQPQHF
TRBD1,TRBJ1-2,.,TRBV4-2,TGTGCCAGCAGCCAAGAGAGGACAGGGGGAGGCTACACCTTC,CASSQERTGGGYTF
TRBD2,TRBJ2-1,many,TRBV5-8,TGTGCCAGCAGCTTCAGCCTAGCGGGAATGCATGAGCAGTTCTTC,CASSFSLAGMHEQFF
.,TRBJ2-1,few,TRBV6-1,TGTGCCAGCATTTCGGGAGACTCCTACAATGAGCAGTTCTTC,CASISGDSYNEQFF
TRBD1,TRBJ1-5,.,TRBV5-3,TGTGCCAGCAGCTGGGACAGGGGTCAGCCCCAGCATTTT,CASSWDRGQPQHF
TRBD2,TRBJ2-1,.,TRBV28,TGTGCCAGCAGCGAAACTAGCGGGAGGGTTTACAATGAGCAGTTCTTC,CASSETSGRVYNEQFF
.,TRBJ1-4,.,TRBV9,TGTGCCAGCAGCGTAGGCGCTTTCAATGAAAAACTGTTTTTT,CASSVGAFNEKLFF
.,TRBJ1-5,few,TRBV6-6,TGTGCCAGCACCACAGGGATTTCAGCCCAGCATTTT,CASTTGISAQHF
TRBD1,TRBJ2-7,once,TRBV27,TGTGCCAGCAGTCCACTGGACAGGGGACCCTACGAGCAGTACTTC,CASSPLDRGPYEQYF
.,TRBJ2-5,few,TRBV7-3,TGTGCCAGCAGCTTAAGTACGAGGGAGACCCAGTACTTC,CASSLSTRETQYF
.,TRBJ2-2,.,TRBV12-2,TGTGCAAGTCGCTCCCCCCACAGGCGCGAAGCGTCCGGGGAGCTGTTTTTT,CASRSPHRREASGELFF
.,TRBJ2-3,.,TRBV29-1,TGCAGCGTGACCGGACACCTCACAGATACGCAGTATTTT,CSVTGHLTDTQYF
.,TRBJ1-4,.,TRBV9,TGTGCCAGCAGCGTAGCTACGGACAGCTATGAAAAACTGTTTTTT,CASSVATDSYEKLFF
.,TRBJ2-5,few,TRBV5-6,TGTGCCAGCAGCTTGGTCGAAACAGCAGGAGGGACCCAGTACTTC,CASSLVETAGGTQYF
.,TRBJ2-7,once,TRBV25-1,TGTGCCAGCAGTGAATTCGGGCAGGGCTTGAGGAACGAGCAGTACTTC,CASSEFGQGLRNEQYF
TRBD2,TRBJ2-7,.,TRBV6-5,TGTGCCAGCAGTTACGACGGGACTACGCGGTTGGAGCAGTACTTC,CASSYDGTTRLEQYF
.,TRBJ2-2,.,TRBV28,TGTGCCAGCAGTTATAGCGGGAACACCGGGGAGCTGTTTTTT,CASSYSGNTGELFF